This TCR beta chain came from a study of cytomegalovirus exposure and HLA in healthy donors. Points on this clone: Its specificity is not known.

Regarding the study as a whole: In vitro work confirmed that three CMV-associated chains recognize CMV antigens. Researchers catalogued 160 or so TCR beta chains as cytomegalovirus-associated.

The CDR3 sequence is 15 residues long. Looked up from germline, CDR1 is SGDLS and CDR2 is YYNGEE. J was trimmed by 6 bases and V by 4 bases; bases with no gene match: 9. Clones were sequenced by immunoSEQ multiplex PCR, and TCRdb holds only the in-frame ones, with some missing. In the table there are about 88,000 clones, approximately 81% of which are singletons. This chain uses TRBV9 with TRBJ1-1; 10 bases match TRBD1. Material: PBMCs. The clonotype was recovered from a woman under 30 in good health and CMV-seropositive. The CDR3 region is CASSLRGTGVSEAFF. The CDR3 DNA sequence: TGTGCCAGCAGCCTACGGGGGACAGGGGTCTCTGAAGCTTTCTTT.